One and the same sample provided the 31 T cell receptor beta chains below, sequenced in a study of technical replicates of blood from a few donors. TCRdb keeps only in-frame clones here, not all; method: immunoSEQ multiplex PCR. The sample holds about 88,000 clones; over 90% are singletons and the top ten take around 0.36%. Sequenced sample: T cells isolated from PBMCs. These receptors were taken from a human donor in good health.

The V gene is TRBV27, the J gene TRBJ1-2; 7 bases agree with TRBD1. Unmatched junction bases numbered 5, after V lost 5 bases and J lost 8 bases. CDR1 and CDR2 from the germline V gene are MNHEY and SMNVEV (reference sequence). CDR3 length: 12 amino acids. For the CDR3, the DNA is TGTGCCAGCAGTCCCACAGGGGACGGCTACACCTTC. The encoded protein is CASSPTGDGYTF.

This sequence joins TRBV7-6 and TRBJ2-1, with 10 bases identical to TRBD2. The V gene end was trimmed by 4 bases and the J gene end by 7 bases; junction bases not matched to a gene: 4. The germline CDR1 and CDR2 sequences are SGHVS and FNYEAQ. The CDR3 consists of 14 residues. CDR3 protein: CASSSGTSDNEQFF. CDR3 bases: TGTGCCAGCAGCTCCGGGACTAGCGATAATGAGCAGTTCTTC.

This chain connects TRBV9 to TRBJ1-1; D gene unclear. V was cut by 3 bases and J by 0 bases, with 9 bases left in between. The germline V gene has CDR1 SGDLS and CDR2 YYNGEE. The CDR3 length is 14 residues. CDR3 bases: TGTGCCAGCAGCGCTGCTAATATGAACACTGAAGCTTTCTTT. Translated, it gives CASSAANMNTEAFF. Full variable domain (rest looked up from reference TRBV9 and TRBJ1-1): DSGVTQTPKHLITATGQRVTLRCSPRSGDLSVYWYQQSLDQGLQFLIQYYNGEERAKGNILERFSAQQFPDLHSELNLSSLELGDSALYFCASSAANMNTEAFFGQGTRLTVV.

The chain combines TRBV7-6 with TRBJ2-7; D may be TRBD1 (6 bases). The CDR3 is 13 residues long. V lost 5 bases and J lost 4, with 12 bases in between. Per germline, CDR1 SGHVS and CDR2 FNYEAQ. DNA of the CDR3: TGTGCCAGCAGCCCAGGGACACCTTACGAGCAGTACTTC. It is translated as CASSPGTPYEQYF.

The chain joins TRBV2 to TRBJ2-1; no clear D. Germline lookup yields CDR1 SNHLY and CDR2 FYNNEI. The CDR3 consists of 14 residues. V was shortened by 3 bases and J by 7 bases, with 13 bases between the two germline ends. This CDR3 reads CASSEPYDENEQFF. The CDR3 nucleotides are TGTGCCAGCAGTGAGCCCTACGATGAGAATGAGCAGTTCTTC.

The V call is TRBV5-6, the J call TRBJ2-7; 8 positions match TRBD2. Germline-derived CDR1 and CDR2 are SGHDT and YYEEEE. The CDR3 is 14 amino acids. V trimming: 4 bases; J trimming: 6 bases; junction bases outside the gene matches: 9. The CDR3 nucleotides read TGTGCCAGCAGCCCGGCGGGGGGAAGGGGCGAGCAGTACTTC. Translating it yields CASSPAGGRGEQYF.

This chain joins TRBV6-1 and TRBJ2-7; TRBD2 agrees at 8 bases. V shed 3 bases, J shed 4 bases, and the junction held 8 bases outside the gene matches. The CDR3 extends over 15 amino acids. In germline, CDR1 is MNHNS, CDR2 SASEGT. Here the CDR3 reads CASSDGVGLDYEQYF. The CDR3 bases are TGTGCCAGCAGTGACGGTGTGGGACTAGATTACGAGCAGTACTTC.

This sequence joins TRBV9 and TRBJ2-6, with TRBD1 matching over 7 bases. Germline V CDR1 and CDR2: SGDLS, YYNGEE. Trimming cost V 4 bases and J 0 bases; bases outside gene matches: 7. There are 17 residues in the CDR3. CDR3 nucleotide sequence: TGTGCCAGCAGCTTCCCCCGGGACAGCTCTGGGGCCAACGTCCTGACTTTC. This codes for CASSFPRDSSGANVLTF.

The V gene is TRBV6-5, the J gene TRBJ1-4, with TRBD1 matching over 9 bases. Germline V CDR1 and CDR2: MNHEY, SVGAGI. This CDR3 region has 14 residues. Trimming cost V 5 bases and J 7 bases; bases outside gene matches: 5. The CDR3 here is CASSKTGGSEKLFF. DNA of the CDR3: TGTGCCAGCAGTAAGACAGGGGGAAGTGAAAAACTGTTTTTT.

J is TRBJ2-7 and V is TRBV5-1, with TRBD1 as a possible D gene (6 bases). Trimming removed 1 base at V and 2 bases at J, with 10 bases between. Germline loops: CDR1 SGHRS, CDR2 YFSETQ. This CDR3 contains 14 residues. The CDR3 DNA reads TGCGCCAGCAGCTTGTTTTGGGACACCTACGAGCAGTACTTC. Its translation is CASSLFWDTYEQYF.

The chain has TRBV25-1 and TRBJ1-2, with 8 bases matching TRBD1. CDR3 length: 16 residues. V was clipped by 6 bases and J by 0 bases; unmatched bases: 9. CDR1 and CDR2 (germline): MGHDK, SYGVNS. The CDR3 is CASSIGTGLTNYGYTF. The CDR3 bases are TGTGCCAGCAGCATCGGGACAGGCCTTACTAACTATGGCTACACCTTC.

The chain has TRBV19 and TRBJ2-7; 8 bases line up with TRBD2. Germline assignment: CDR1 LNHDA and CDR2 SQIVND (reference sequence). The CDR3 is 14 amino acids. V lost 1 base to trimming and J lost 6 bases; unmatched junction nucleotides: 5. In DNA form, the CDR3 reads TGTGCCAGTAGTATAGCGGGAGGGGAATCCGAGCAGTACTTC. It encodes CASSIAGGESEQYF.

V usage is TRBV5-1 and J usage is TRBJ2-7; the D is unclear. V lost 0 bases and J 5 bases, leaving 12 bases between the germline ends. The CDR3 consists of 14 residues. Germline assignment: CDR1 SGHRS and CDR2 YFSETQ. CDR3 in DNA: TGCGCCAGCAGCTTGGGGTTCAGAGAGGACGAGCAGTACTTC. This translates into CASSLGFREDEQYF.

The chain uses TRBV11-2 and TRBJ2-1; 8 bases match TRBD1. This CDR3 is 13 amino acids long. V shed 3 bases, J shed 8 bases, and the junction held 3 bases outside the gene matches. The germline V gene has CDR1 SGHAT and CDR2 FQNNGV. CDR3 protein: CASSFWTGYEQFF. The CDR3, as DNA: TGTGCCAGCAGCTTCTGGACAGGGTATGAGCAGTTCTTC.

The CDR3 here is CASRSWTGENGYTF. The DNA of the CDR3 is TGTGCCAGCAGATCATGGACAGGGGAGAATGGCTACACCTTC. J is TRBJ1-2 and V is TRBV6-5, with 9 bases fitting TRBD1. Per the germline V gene, CDR1 is MNHEY and CDR2 is SVGAGI. The length of the CDR3 is 14 residues. V lost 6 bases and J lost 6; bases outside the gene matches: 8.

The chain couples TRBV13 to TRBJ1-2, with TRBD1 matching 7 bases. Germline V CDR1 and CDR2: PRHDT, FYEKMQ (reference sequence). This CDR3 has 17 residues. V gave up 5 bases and J gave up 2 bases; unmatched junction bases: 14. CDR3 DNA: TGTGCCAGCAGCCCGAACGAACAGGGGTGGTACAACTATGGCTACACCTTC. Translated: CASSPNEQGWYNYGYTF.

This chain connects TRBV4-3 to TRBJ2-5, with a possible D match to TRBD2 (5 bases). The germline V gene has CDR1 LGHNA and CDR2 YSLEER. The V end lost 4 bases, the J end lost 0 bases, and 12 bases lay between the germline ends. The CDR3 spans 15 residues. The CDR3 region has the DNA TGCGCCAGCAGCCCCTCCACGGGGTACCAAGAGACCCAGTACTTC. It encodes CASSPSTGYQETQYF.

This rearrangement joins TRBV2 to TRBJ1-1, with unresolved D. Germline lookup yields CDR1 SNHLY and CDR2 FYNNEI. The V and J ends lost 8 bases and 0 bases respectively, with 4 bases between them. CDR3 size: 11 residues. Here the CDR3 DNA reads TGTGCCAGCTCAATGAACACTGAAGCTTTCTTT. Translation gives CASSMNTEAFF.

The chain has TRBV5-1 and TRBJ1-1; D is unresolved. Germline V lookup: CDR1 SGHRS, CDR2 YFSETQ. The V end lost 3 bases, the J end lost 8 bases, and 11 bases lay between the germline ends. This CDR3 comprises 12 residues. This CDR3 reads CASSSKRPEAFF. CDR3 coding DNA: TGCGCCAGCAGCTCTAAGAGGCCGGAAGCTTTCTTT.

This chain connects TRBV19 to TRBJ1-1; 7 bases fit TRBD1. CDR3 size: 15 residues. The junction had 8 bases not matched to a gene; V was cut back by 6 bases and J by 1 base. CDR1 and CDR2 (germline): LNHDA, SQIVND (reference sequence). In DNA, the CDR3 is TGTGCCAGTAGCCTCACAGGGGCTTGGAACACTGAAGCTTTCTTT. Translating gives CASSLTGAWNTEAFF.

V gene TRBV7-9 combines with J gene TRBJ2-1; D gene ambiguous. Trimming shortened V by 5 bases and J by 8 bases, and 10 bases separated the two germline ends. This CDR3 has 12 residues. Germline V gene lookup returns CDR1 SEHNR and CDR2 FQNEAQ (reference sequence). CDR3 region: CASSAELDEQFF. CDR3 DNA sequence: TGTGCCAGCAGCGCAGAATTGGATGAGCAGTTCTTC.

The gene calls are TRBV6-1 and TRBJ1-5; weak D call: TRBD1 (5 bases). CDR3 size: 14 residues. Germline V gene data show CDR1 as MNHNS and CDR2 as SASEGT. Deletions cut 5 bases from V and 4 bases from J, with 12 bases between. The CDR3 DNA follows: TGTGCCAGCAGTCCTCGACAGCAGAATCAGCCCCAGCATTTT. Protein: CASSPRQQNQPQHF.

The chain recombines TRBV6-1 with TRBJ2-7; TRBD2 matches 9 bases. Germline trimming cut 2 bases from V and 3 bases from J; bases unmatched to any gene: 5. This CDR3 is 15 amino acids long. The germline CDR1 and CDR2 sequences are MNHNS and SASEGT. CDR3 sequence (DNA): TGTGCCAGCAGTGAAAGGGCTAGCGGGGTCTACGAGCAGTACTTC. Its protein is CASSERASGVYEQYF.

The chain uses TRBV4-3 and TRBJ1-5, with 7 bases aligning to TRBD1. CDR3 size: 15 residues. The V gene end was trimmed by 1 base and the J gene end by 8 bases; junction bases not matched to a gene: 8. CDR1 is LGHNA and CDR2 is YSLEER in the germline V gene. The CDR3 protein is CASSQVLGTAEPQHF. DNA for the CDR3: TGCGCCAGCAGCCAAGTCCTTGGGACAGCGGAGCCCCAGCATTTT.

This chain links TRBV29-1 with TRBJ1-2; 8 bases align to TRBD1. The CDR3 has 14 residues. Germline loops: CDR1 SQVTM, CDR2 ANQGSEA. The trim removed 4 bases at V and 2 bases at J, leaving 6 bases unmatched. The CDR3 DNA reads as TGCAGCGTTGTTGCAGGGGGCGGGAACTATGGCTACACCTTC. Encoded protein: CSVVAGGGNYGYTF.

The rearrangement links TRBV29-1 to TRBJ1-1; D unclear. The V gene's germline CDR1 is SQVTM and CDR2 ANQGSEA. This CDR3 contains 14 residues. Trimming shortened V by 2 bases and J by 1 base, and 11 bases separated the two germline ends. The CDR3 is CSVEPSYGNTEAFF. The CDR3 nucleotides read TGCAGCGTTGAACCCTCCTATGGGAACACTGAAGCTTTCTTT.

The CDR3 protein is CASSYSQGGDQPQHF. CDR3 bases: TGTGCCAGCAGTTACTCGCAGGGAGGGGATCAGCCCCAGCATTTT. The V call is TRBV6-5, the J call TRBJ1-5; the D gene is possibly TRBD1 (5 bases). Germline CDR1 and CDR2: MNHEY and SVGAGI. V lost 0 bases to trimming and J lost 5 bases, with 11 bases between them. The CDR3 contains 15 residues.

The rearrangement uses TRBV15 and TRBJ1-1, with D perhaps matching TRBD1 (5 bases). Germline-derived CDR1 and CDR2 are LNHNV and YYDKDF (reference sequence). V was trimmed by 1 base and J by 8 bases, leaving 11 bases between them. This CDR3 comprises 13 residues. In nucleotides, the CDR3 is TGTGCCACCAGCAGAGGGAGGGCAGGGGAAGCTTTCTTT. Translation gives CATSRGRAGEAFF.

V gene TRBV28 combines with J gene TRBJ1-2; 9 bases line up with TRBD1. With V trimmed by 5 bases and J by 4 bases, 17 bases remained unmatched. The CDR3 contains 18 residues. In germline, CDR1 is MDHEN, CDR2 SYDVKM. CDR3 loop: CASSAVQGARSKSYGYTF. The CDR3 DNA reads TGTGCCAGCAGTGCCGTACAGGGGGCAAGATCAAAGTCCTATGGCTACACCTTC.

The CDR3 reads CASKDSGRGEQFF. The CDR3 coding sequence is TGTGCCAGCAAAGACTCCGGGAGGGGTGAGCAGTTCTTC. The genes are TRBV6-6 and TRBJ2-1, with 8 nucleotides matching TRBD2. CDR3 length equals 13 residues. The germline V gene encodes CDR1 MNHNY and CDR2 SVGAGI (reference sequence). Unmatched junction bases numbered 8, after V lost 7 bases and J lost 9 bases.

The genes are TRBV7-9 and TRBJ1-1, with 8 bases matching TRBD1. After removal of 1 base from V and 8 bases from J, the junction contained 0 bases not matched to a gene. The CDR3 covers 12 residues. From germline, CDR1 is SEHNR and CDR2 FQNEAQ (reference sequence). The CDR3 here is CASSLGTGEAFF. DNA for the CDR3: TGTGCCAGCAGCTTAGGGACAGGGGAAGCTTTCTTT.